These 3 T cell receptor beta chains were sequenced from one sample in a study of T cell responses to AZD1222 COVID-19 vaccine. TCRdb keeps only in-frame clones here, not all; method: immunoSEQ multiplex PCR. Counted here are around 130,000 clones, approximately 85% occurring once; the ten biggest clones make up about 1.6%. Source: peripheral blood, taken on day 0 of AZD1222 vaccination. Receptor source: an adult in good health.

The chain employs TRBV11-3 and TRBJ1-6, with D uncertain. The ends were cut back, 3 bases at V and 5 bases at J, with 11 bases in the middle. There are 15 residues in the CDR3. The germline gives CDR1 SGHNT, CDR2 YENEEA. Written as DNA, the CDR3 is TGTGCCAGCAGCTTGGGCATGTGGAATAATTCACCCCTCCACTTT. Translating gives CASSLGMWNNSPLHF.

V gene TRBV5-6 combines with J gene TRBJ1-5, with D maybe TRBD1 (5 bases). The CDR3 spans 15 residues. The V and J ends lost 0 bases and 11 bases respectively, with 18 bases between them. The germline V gene has CDR1 SGHDT and CDR2 YYEEEE. DNA for the CDR3: TGTGCCAGCAGCTTGGGAACAGGCCTCCGAAGGTCCCAGCATTTT. Its protein product is CASSLGTGLRRSQHF.

CDR3 sequence (DNA): TGTGCCAGCAGTCCGATCGAGGCGGGGTCCGGGGAGCTGTTTTTT. Its protein is CASSPIEAGSGELFF. J is TRBJ2-2 and V is TRBV2; D might be TRBD2 (6 bases). The CDR3 has 15 residues. V lost 5 bases, J lost 6 bases, and 16 bases lay in between. CDR1 and CDR2 (germline): SNHLY, FYNNEI.